A single TCR beta chain is shown here with its context. Its antigen remains unknown. The data belong to a study of T cell responses to AZD1222 COVID-19 vaccine. Broader study findings: Among AZD1222 vaccinees, only six or seven were seropositive at baseline. White British ancestry dominated among donors, who included more females, and clonal diversity was possibly underestimated.

CDR3 length equals 14 residues. From germline, CDR1 is LGHDT and CDR2 YNNKEL (reference sequence). V lost 2 bases and J lost 6; bases outside the gene matches: 4. Some clones are missing from TCRdb's copy, which holds only in-frame ones; the method was immunoSEQ multiplex PCR. Here the sample spans approximately 71,000 clones, 65% to 80% being singletons. The sequence was obtained from an adult in good health. V gene TRBV3-1 (or the pseudogene TRBV3-2) combines with J gene TRBJ1-5; 7 bases agree with TRBD1. The input for sequencing was peripheral blood, taken on day 0 of AZD1222 vaccination. CDR3 amino acids: CASSQRGGGQPQHF. CDR3 nucleotides: TGTGCCAGCAGCCAACGAGGGGGCGGTCAGCCCCAGCATTTT.